This entry lists 24 T cell receptor beta chains sequenced from one sample in a study of T cell responses to AZD1222 COVID-19 vaccine. Some clones are missing from TCRdb's copy, which holds only in-frame ones; the method was immunoSEQ multiplex PCR. The sample lists about 140,000 clones; about 88% were seen once. The source material was peripheral blood, sampled 28 days after the second AZD1222 dose. The receptors shown here come from an adult who received the AZD1222 COVID-19 vaccine.

The CDR3 region has the DNA TGTGCCAGCTCACCCGACAGGGATCAGCCCCAGCATTTT. Residues: CASSPDRDQPQHF. V usage is TRBV18 and J usage is TRBJ1-5, with 7 bases identical to TRBD1. The length of the CDR3 is 13 residues. Germline CDR1 KGHSH, CDR2 LQKENI. V was pared by 3 bases and J by 5 bases, with 1 base of the junction left unmatched.

This clone was observed a single time. This chain joins TRBV5-4 and TRBJ2-5; 13 nucleotides match TRBD2. This CDR3 region has 16 residues. Trimming took 4 bases from V and 7 from J; bases not matched to a gene: 10. Germline V gene data show CDR1 as SGHNT and CDR2 as YYREEE (reference sequence). The CDR3 coding sequence is TGTGCCAGCAGCCCTTCGACTGGGACTAGCGGGGTGACCCAGTACTTC. It specifies CASSPSTGTSGVTQYF. Full variable domain (remainder filled in from reference TRBV5-4 and TRBJ2-5): ETGVTQSPTHLIKTRGQQVTLRCSSQSGHNTVSWYQQALGQGPQFIFQYYREEENGRGNFPPRFSGLQFPNYSSELNVNALELDDSALYLCASSPSTGTSGVTQYFGPGTRLLVL.

The chain joins TRBV4-2 to TRBJ1-2, with a possible D match to TRBD1 (5 bases). There are 14 residues in the CDR3. V lost 0 bases and J 7 bases, leaving 12 bases between the germline ends. Germline loops: CDR1 LGHNA, CDR2 YNFKEQ. The DNA for the CDR3 is TGTGCCAGCAGCCAAGAGGTCCAGGGAAGTGGCTACACCTTC. It yields the protein CASSQEVQGSGYTF.

CDR3 bases: TGTGCCTGGAGTGTACCGGGGACAGGGGGGTCACCCCTCCACTTT. It encodes CAWSVPGTGGSPLHF. J is TRBJ1-6 and V is TRBV30; the match to TRBD1 covers 11 bases. CDR3 size: 15 residues. Per germline, CDR1 GTSNPN and CDR2 SVGIG (reference sequence). With 0 bases clipped from V and 10 bases from J, the junction kept 5 bases outside the gene matches.

The DNA for the CDR3 is TGTGCCACCAGCAGAACCGGGACCGCGGATTCACCCCTCCACTTT. Encoded protein: CATSRTGTADSPLHF. The rearrangement uses TRBV15 and TRBJ1-6; weak D call: TRBD1 (5 bases). Trimming left V 2 bases short and J 8 bases short, with 13 bases between. The CDR3 sequence is 15 residues long. The germline gives CDR1 LNHNV, CDR2 YYDKDF (reference sequence).

J is TRBJ1-2 and V is TRBV28; 9 bases map to TRBD1. From germline, CDR1 is MDHEN and CDR2 SYDVKM. J lost 8 bases, V lost 1 base, and 5 bases had no gene match. The CDR3 contains 14 residues. The CDR3 bases are TGTGCCAGCAGTTTATTGGGGGACAGGGCAGGCTACACCTTC. Its protein is CASSLLGDRAGYTF.

J is TRBJ1-2 and V is TRBV28; possible D gene TRBD1, 5 bases. This CDR3 is 14 amino acids long. V lost 6 bases to trimming and J lost 0 bases, with 11 bases between them. Germline-derived CDR1 and CDR2 are MDHEN and SYDVKM. The CDR3 loop is CASSIGTANYGYTF. CDR3 DNA sequence: TGTGCCAGCAGCATCGGGACCGCTAACTATGGCTACACCTTC.

The chain uses TRBV29-1 and TRBJ2-2; TRBD2 is a possible D gene (5 bases). From germline, CDR1 is SQVTM and CDR2 ANQGSEA. CDR3 length equals 12 residues. V was cut by 8 bases and J by 6 bases, with 13 bases left in between. This CDR3 reads CSTLEVAGELFF. Here the CDR3 DNA reads TGCAGCACTCTGGAGGTGGCCGGGGAGCTGTTTTTT.

The rearrangement joins TRBV11-2 to TRBJ2-2, with TRBD2 identical over 7 bases. The CDR3 is 16 amino acids. After removal of 4 bases from V and 8 bases from J, the junction contained 13 bases not matched to a gene. Germline CDR1 and CDR2: SGHAT and FQNNGV. The CDR3 loop reads CASSSRTSRSNGELFF. CDR3 sequence (DNA): TGTGCCAGCAGCTCAAGGACTAGTAGGAGCAATGGGGAGCTGTTTTTT.

The chain carries TRBV2 and TRBJ2-3; 8 bases match TRBD2. The V segment lost 4 bases and the J segment 1 base; nucleotides outside the gene matches: 4. Germline CDR1 SNHLY, CDR2 FYNNEI. This CDR3 has 15 residues. The CDR3 nucleotides read TGTGCCAGCAGTGTTTTGCGGGGGGGCACAGATACGCAGTATTTT. It translates to CASSVLRGGTDTQYF.

The rearrangement links TRBV5-6 to TRBJ1-2; TRBD1 matches at 8 bases. Germline V lookup: CDR1 SGHDT, CDR2 YYEEEE. This CDR3 has 15 amino acids. Trimming removed 2 bases from V and 6 bases from J; junction bases left unmatched: 9. Here the CDR3 DNA reads TGTGCCAGCAGCTTTTCGGACAGGGCCCGCAATGGCTACACCTTC. Amino acid sequence: CASSFSDRARNGYTF.

The J gene is TRBJ2-3, the V gene TRBV9; D is undetermined. Germline V lookup: CDR1 SGDLS, CDR2 YYNGEE. The CDR3 extends over 16 amino acids. Trimming removed 0 bases at V and 2 bases at J, with 13 bases between. Here the CDR3 reads CASSVVGNLPTDTQYF. The CDR3 DNA is TGTGCCAGCAGCGTAGTAGGGAACTTGCCCACAGATACGCAGTATTTT.

The chain employs TRBV18 and TRBJ2-3, with TRBD2 matching 13 bases. The V gene's germline CDR1 is KGHSH and CDR2 LQKENI. The length of the CDR3 is 17 residues. J was trimmed by 2 bases and V by 3 bases; bases with no gene match: 5. The CDR3 region is CASSPRTSGSYTDTQYF. Here the CDR3 DNA reads TGTGCCAGCTCACCCCGGACTAGCGGGAGCTACACAGATACGCAGTATTTT.

The chain has TRBV7-8 and TRBJ2-4; possibly TRBD2 for D (7 bases). This CDR3 contains 13 residues. Trimming cost V 5 bases and J 9 bases, with 14 bases left between them. Germline V gives CDR1 SGHVS, CDR2 FQNEAQ. CDR3 in DNA: TGTGCCAGCAGCCGGGGGGCCTCTTCCATTCAGTACTTC. This gives the protein CASSRGASSIQYF.

The chain joins TRBV7-9 to TRBJ1-4; D unresolved. This CDR3 is 14 amino acids long. Trimming shortened V by 3 bases and J by 2 bases, and 7 bases separated the two germline ends. Germline V CDR1 and CDR2: SEHNR, FQNEAQ (reference sequence). CDR3 DNA: TGTGCCAGCAGCTTGGGGATCACTAATGAAAAACTGTTTTTT. This encodes CASSLGITNEKLFF.

Written as DNA, the CDR3 is TGCGCCAGCAGCCCCACCGGGACAGGGGACTACAATGAGCAGTTCTTC. The encoded protein is CASSPTGTGDYNEQFF. The V call is TRBV5-1, the J call TRBJ2-1, with 10 bases lining up with TRBD1. The length of the CDR3 is 16 residues. J gave up 3 bases and V 4 bases, and 7 bases lay outside the gene matches. Germline CDR1 SGHRS, CDR2 YFSETQ.

V gene TRBV28 combines with J gene TRBJ1-6; no reliable D call. CDR1 MDHEN and CDR2 SYDVKM come from the germline V gene. This CDR3 region has 11 residues. V gave up 5 bases and J gave up 8 bases, with 4 bases separating them. Here the CDR3 DNA reads TGTGCCAGCAGTGAGTATTCACCCCTCCACTTT. This sequence encodes CASSEYSPLHF.

This chain joins TRBV5-8 and TRBJ2-4; D not resolved. V shed 6 bases and J shed 0 bases, with 19 bases lying between them. CDR3 length: 17 residues. From germline, CDR1 is SGHTS and CDR2 YDEGEE. This CDR3 is CASNFDPNFQAKNIQYF. CDR3 sequence (DNA): TGTGCCAGCAACTTTGACCCCAATTTTCAAGCCAAAAACATTCAGTACTTC.

The chain uses TRBV6-5 and TRBJ2-7; D not resolved. The germline V gene has CDR1 MNHEY and CDR2 SVGAGI. This CDR3 is 11 amino acids long. V was trimmed by 9 bases and J by 3 bases, leaving 9 bases between them. The CDR3 spells CASRKHYEQYF. As DNA, the CDR3 is TGTGCCAGTCGAAAACACTACGAGCAGTACTTC.

This chain links TRBV7-2 with TRBJ1-3, with D possibly TRBD1 on 6 matching bases. The CDR3 consists of 18 residues. Trimming took 1 base from V and 3 from J, leaving 19 bases between them. Germline V gene lookup returns CDR1 SGHTA and CDR2 FQGNSA. The CDR3 loop is CASSLVDPAAGVGNTIYF. In DNA form, the CDR3 reads TGTGCCAGCAGCTTAGTGGACCCAGCAGCAGGGGTTGGAAACACCATATATTTT.

The chain combines TRBV4-2 with TRBJ1-1; D is unresolved. Trimming cost V 0 bases and J 4 bases, with 6 bases left between them. CDR3 length: 13 amino acids. Germline CDR1 reads LGHNA; CDR2 reads YNFKEQ. CDR3 coding DNA: TGTGCCAGCAGCCAAGAGTGGGGCACTGAAGCTTTCTTT. Translating it yields CASSQEWGTEAFF.

The chain combines TRBV20-1 with TRBJ1-2; D call uncertain. The CDR3 loop spans 11 amino acids. Germline V gene data show CDR1 as DFQATT and CDR2 as SNEGSKA (reference sequence). Trimming pared 2 bases from V and 12 bases from J, leaving 13 bases between. For the CDR3, the DNA is TGCAGTGCTAGACACTTACATGGGAACACCTTC. This encodes CSARHLHGNTF.

The J gene is TRBJ2-7, the V gene TRBV11-2, with D possibly matching TRBD2 (6 bases). V was pared by 4 bases and J by 7 bases, with 14 bases between. The CDR3 runs 13 residues. CDR1 is SGHAT, CDR2 FQNNGV, per germline. CDR3 in DNA: TGTGCCAGCAGCTATAGGGACTCCGCGGAGCAGTACTTC. Translation: CASSYRDSAEQYF.

The chain uses TRBV29-1 and TRBJ2-3, with D uncertain. The CDR3 runs 14 residues. CDR1 SQVTM and CDR2 ANQGSEA come from the germline V gene. Trimming removed 4 bases at V and 2 bases at J, with 13 bases between. Here the CDR3 reads CSVGLALSTDTQYF. DNA for the CDR3: TGCAGCGTTGGTCTCGCCCTTTCCACAGATACGCAGTATTTT.